These 13 T cell receptor beta chains share one sample of origin, sequenced in a study of pediatric ulcerative colitis. Sequencing used immunoSEQ multiplex PCR; TCRdb keeps in-frame clones, though not all of them. Of approximately 60,000 clones in the sample, approximately 87% are singletons; the top ten hold roughly 3.8%. The source material was blood. These receptors were taken from a boy between 5 and 17 years old with severe ulcerative colitis.

V and J are TRBV6-6 and TRBJ2-5; no reliable D call. Per the germline V gene, CDR1 is MNHNY and CDR2 is SVGAGI (reference sequence). The V end was cut by 8 bases, the J end by 0 bases, with 10 bases between. The CDR3 runs to 13 residues. The CDR3 loop is CASAPVYQETQYF. DNA of the CDR3: TGTGCCAGCGCCCCAGTATACCAAGAGACCCAGTACTTC.

The CDR3 DNA sequence: TGTGCCAGCAGCCCCCGGGATCCGTCGCAGCCCCAGCATTTT. This translates into CASSPRDPSQPQHF. This chain connects TRBV7-9 to TRBJ1-5; D is undetermined. The germline V gene has CDR1 SEHNR and CDR2 FQNEAQ (reference sequence). With 5 bases removed from V and 7 bases from J, the gap between germline ends came to 15 bases. The CDR3 loop spans 14 amino acids.

The V gene is TRBV7-6, the J gene TRBJ1-1; D is unclear. This CDR3 comprises 13 residues. V lost 1 base and J lost 0, with 3 bases in between. CDR1 is SGHVS and CDR2 is FNYEAQ in the germline V gene. Here the CDR3 reads CASSLGMNTEAFF. CDR3 DNA: TGTGCCAGCAGCTTAGGGATGAACACTGAAGCTTTCTTT. The entire variable domain, with the rest obtained from reference TRBV7-6 and TRBJ1-1, is as follows: GAGVSQSPRYKVTKRGQDVALRCDPISGHVSLYWYRQALGQGPEFLTYFNYEAQQDKSGLPNDRFSAERPEGSISTLTIQRTEQRDSAMYRCASSLGMNTEAFFGQGTRLTVV.

V is TRBV27 and J is TRBJ1-1, with D possibly TRBD1 on 5 matching bases. The CDR3 spans 13 residues. Germline CDR1 is MNHEY and CDR2 is SMNVEV (reference sequence). V lost 6 bases to trimming and J lost 5 bases, with 13 bases between them. The CDR3 here is CASRSGGTTEAFF. In nucleotides, the CDR3 is TGTGCCAGCAGATCGGGAGGGACGACTGAAGCTTTCTTT.

The chain joins TRBV4-2 to TRBJ1-5; D not certain. Germline V gives CDR1 LGHNA, CDR2 YNFKEQ. The V end lost 0 bases, the J end lost 5 bases, and 2 bases lay between the germline ends. This CDR3 contains 12 residues. The CDR3 DNA sequence: TGTGCCAGCAGCCAAGATCATCAGCCCCAGCATTTT. It codes for CASSQDHQPQHF.

This rearrangement joins TRBV13 to TRBJ2-5, with 7 bases lining up with TRBD1. CDR3 length equals 16 residues. Germline lookup yields CDR1 PRHDT and CDR2 FYEKMQ (reference sequence). Trimming at V came to 2 bases and at J to 5 bases, leaving 11 bases not matched to a gene. In nucleotides, the CDR3 is TGTGCCAGCAGCTTACCTGTGCGAGGGGGCTCGGAGACCCAGTACTTC. As protein: CASSLPVRGGSETQYF.

The chain employs TRBV7-9 and TRBJ2-1; D gene uncertain. V lost 0 bases and J lost 6, with 3 bases in between. The CDR3 runs 12 residues. Germline assignment: CDR1 SEHNR and CDR2 FQNEAQ (reference sequence). CDR3 in amino acids: CASSLASNEQFF. CDR3 nucleotide sequence: TGTGCCAGCAGCTTAGCCAGCAATGAGCAGTTCTTC.

The sample holds one count of this clone. The V and J genes are TRBV7-2 and TRBJ2-5; no reliable D call. The end of the DNA fits TRBJ2-7 better, so the J call may be wrong. The CDR3 has 12 residues. Germline V lookup: CDR1 SGHTA, CDR2 FQGNSA. The CDR3 DNA is TGTGCCAGCAGCCTCTCGACCTACGAGCAGTACTTC. Protein product: CASSLSTYEQYF.

The rearrangement joins TRBV6-6 to TRBJ1-3; the D gene is possibly TRBD1 (6 bases). Between the trimmed V and J ends, which lost 5 bases and 8 bases, there was a span of 19 bases. The CDR3 is 15 amino acids. Germline CDR1 MNHNY, CDR2 SVGAGI (reference sequence). The DNA for the CDR3 is TGTGCCAGCAGTCAGGAATACAGGGATGGGGACACCATATATTTT. The encoded protein is CASSQEYRDGDTIYF.

The chain joins TRBV5-6 to TRBJ2-7; 8 bases agree with TRBD1. V gave up 2 bases and J gave up 6 bases; unmatched junction bases: 10. Germline loops: CDR1 SGHDT, CDR2 YYEEEE. The CDR3 contains 15 residues. The DNA for the CDR3 is TGTGCCAGCAGCTTTCCGAGACAGGGGTACTCCGAGCAGTACTTC. Its protein product is CASSFPRQGYSEQYF.

This chain connects TRBV4-3 to TRBJ2-1; possibly TRBD2 for D (6 bases). Deletions cut 0 bases from V and 10 bases from J, with 13 bases between. The CDR3 is 14 amino acids. Looked up from germline, CDR1 is LGHNA and CDR2 is YSLEER. CDR3 bases: TGCGCCAGCAGCCAAGATCCGGCTAGCGACGAGCAGTTCTTC. Translation: CASSQDPASDEQFF.

This chain uses TRBV5-1 with TRBJ1-2; 7 bases agree with TRBD1. The CDR3 covers 14 residues. CDR1 is SGHRS, CDR2 YFSETQ, per germline. V lost 1 base and J lost 7; bases outside the gene matches: 7. The CDR3 DNA is TGCGCCAGCAGCTTGTCGCAGGGGGACTTTGGCTACACCTTC. Translation gives CASSLSQGDFGYTF.

The CDR3 is CASSFTLLAGSADTQYF. The CDR3 DNA reads TGTGCCAGCAGCTTCACCCTACTAGCGGGATCGGCAGATACGCAGTATTTT. The V gene is TRBV11-3, the J gene TRBJ2-3, with 10 bases aligning to TRBD2. CDR3 length equals 17 residues. Unmatched junction bases numbered 10, after V lost 3 bases and J lost 4 bases. Germline CDR1 SGHNT, CDR2 YENEEA.